The sequence of this TCR beta chain was determined in a study of cytomegalovirus exposure and HLA in healthy donors (dated by TCRdb to about 2017). With regard to the full study: According to an earlier analysis of 550 to 750 of the donors, about 190 million T cells yielded 95 million to 140 million unique TCR beta sequences and less than 300 Gb of sequence data. The genetic ancestry cluster associated with self-reported Caucasian donors included about 81% of the roughly 400 genotyped donors. Along with the approximately 620-subject first cohort, a separate validation cohort of 120 different subjects was used. On average, roughly 240,000 unique TCR beta nucleotide sequences were sequenced per donor among about 400 genotyped donors of the cohort, with about 17% of those sequences being non-productive. Four or five DR-DQ haplotypes were handled as single units for association and clustering, since linkage in the cohort was strong. Every repertoire in the discovery cohort had been generated on one and the same sequencing platform. The number of donors typed differed by locus, with roughly 620-640 for A, B, C, DRB1 and DQB1, 522 for DQA1, 600 to 610 for DPA1, and some 450 for DPB1. Genome-wide SNP genotypes for about 65% of the roughly 670 donors were used in a later genetic analysis, which treated that subset as a discovery cohort. High-throughput TCR immunosequencing, statistical association of individual TCRs with disease status, and machine learning were combined to predict cytomegalovirus infection status. In the later analysis, no new phenotypic data were used to find candidate immune exposures; instead, reliance was placed on TCR beta sequences and their occurrence across donors. In an earlier analysis of a few hundred of the donors, high-throughput TCR beta sequencing was used to judge whether each TCR beta V gene segment behaved as functional or pseudogenic. The aim of the study was to test whether cataloging public T cell receptors could identify signatures of past pathogen exposure. Roughly 300 gigabases of sequencing data and around 85 million unique TCR sequences made up an early release that covered several hundred HLA-typed donors. Donor age, sex, ethnicity and CMV serostatus were compiled together with the repertoire data. Using immunosequencing, the study profiled T cell repertoires from 640 or so subjects and related those repertoires to cytomegalovirus serostatus. Both class I and class II loci were covered by HLA typing, at four-digit resolution. A later analysis re-analyzed previously published TCR beta repertoires from 500 to 700 donors and added high-resolution HLA genotyping to study TCR occurrence patterns.

The cohort was made up of roughly 670 healthy bone marrow donors. All cohort members were sampled while nominally healthy, although unrecorded immune exposures were likely present. The donor tested CMV seronegative, placing the donor among the 350 or so seronegative members of the cohort. Every donor gave a peripheral blood sample, and the peripheral blood mononuclear cells from that sample were used for TCR beta sequencing. Genomic DNA was extracted from the blood cell samples with the Qiagen DNeasy Blood Extraction Kit. This clone was seen a single time. Its antigen has not been determined. Base quality data are lacking; no much larger clone is found one base away. CDR1 and CDR2 are drawn from the germline V gene: SGHRS, YFSETQ. Trimming takes 4 bases off V and 5 bases off J; junction bases not matched to a gene: 4. From the cysteine through the phenylalanine, the CDR3 covers 15 amino acids. The entry retains the CDR3 DNA only, 45 bases that are in frame from base 1.

The research as a whole found: According to a later genetic analysis, donors in an Asian-associated ancestry cluster had fewer N-insertions in productive TCRs than the approximately 700-donor mean. Three of the identified cytomegalovirus-associated TCR beta chains were confirmed in vitro to be specific for cytomegalovirus antigens. Several of the top co-occurrence clusters appeared to be linked to parvovirus B19, influenza, CMV and Epstein-Barr virus, according to a later analysis. This cohort had only TCR beta chains sequenced, and the lack of alpha or paired-chain data limited which features could be detected. In a later analysis, the rate of TCR association differed among HLA loci, with DRB1 alleles having the most associated TCRs and HLA-C alleles having the fewest. In a later analysis, HLA-associated TCR beta chains were found to be more clonally expanded and to have lower generation probabilities than equally common non-associated chains. A cluster of highly shared sequence variants was judged likely to be a technical artifact of the sequencing pipeline. CMV serostatus was the only immune exposure information available for the cohort. A later genetic analysis associated a missense DCLRE1C variant with V-gene and J-gene trimming of TCR beta chains, and an independent cohort replicated the association. The earlier analysis of 450 to 700 of the donors excluded approximately 15 rarely observed V segments, including chromosome 9 orphons, because counts were too low. An earlier analysis of roughly 570 of the donors showed that most TCR beta V segments appeared in productive rearrangements either about 87% or about 30% of the time, which broadly matched IMGT annotations. Because some donors lacked HLA typing at each locus, the association tests relied only on the typed subset. At a false discovery rate of 0.05, a later analysis linked about 16,000 TCR beta sequences to specific HLA alleles. A further reported finding was that TCR beta sequences accurately predicted the HLA-A and HLA-B alleles for most subjects in the first cohort. Strong co-occurrence of HLA alleles, especially DR and DQ, made assigning TCR associations to individual alleles difficult. In a later analysis, most CMV-associated TCR beta chains were found to appear HLA-restricted, with HLA associations seemingly driven largely by CMV exposure. Correlated functional status among segregating V segments might reflect linkage disequilibrium, but an unknown experimental factor could not be ruled out. Some IMGT-functional V segments, including TRBV6-2 and TRBV6-3, could not be distinguished by the 87-base-pair reads and were therefore excluded. In the study, about 150 TCR beta chains were listed as associated with cytomegalovirus. Most TCR sequences were seen in very few donors, while some public TCRs were found in many individuals. The classifier was reported to diagnose cytomegalovirus status with high specificity and sensitivity in both the original and validation cohorts. Presence/absence analyses assumed roughly uniform sequencing depth across donors, an assumption that may not hold. It was suggested by the authors that the approach could potentially be generalized to other disease states and immunological phenotypes.

Library prep was done by the immunoSEQ multiplex PCR assay. For the multiplex PCR, a mixture combining 60 forward primers for TCR Vbeta segments and 13 reverse primers for TCR Jbeta segments was used. Amplification of the CDR3 region of rearranged TCR beta genes was performed with a multiplex PCR assay on genomic DNA. Amplified TCR beta libraries were sequenced as 87-base-pair reads on the Illumina HiSeq System. Under the source paper's analysis protocol: In a later analysis, tens of millions of unique TCR beta chains were counted across the roughly 610 repertoires, and roughly 11 million of these chains were shared by at least two donors. To remove PCR and sequencing errors, raw reads were error-corrected and collapsed into unique sequences using a nearest-neighbor algorithm that merged closely related sequences. Alignment of CDR3 sequences to IMGT reference sequences was used to assign V, D and J gene segments. For a sequence to be retained, a match of at least six nucleotides was required to both a V gene segment and a J gene segment. Rearrangements were classified as productive when the CDR3 lacked stop codons and remained in frame with V and J, and all other rearrangements were classified as non-productive. CDR3 was defined by IMGT convention, running from the second conserved V-encoded cysteine to the conserved J-encoded phenylalanine. The earlier analysis of a few hundred of the donors excluded sequences that lacked an unambiguous match to a single V gene segment. An earlier analysis of 500 to 600 of the donors classified V segments as functional when productive rearrangements were above 56.7% and as segregating when the standard deviation between donors was above 5%. To diagnose cytomegalovirus status from the catalog of TCR beta chain sequences, a statistical classification framework was built. In a later analysis, V and J genes were assigned by comparing TCR nucleotide sequences against IMGT/GENE-DB human TR gene sequences. The TCRdist pipeline was used in a later analysis to assign CDR3 sequences and most-parsimonious VDJ recombination scenarios. In a later analysis, every TCR beta chain was defined by the combination of its CDR3 amino acid sequence and its V-gene family, and reads without a unique V-gene family were dropped. A later analysis removed 592 highly shared, low-generation-probability nucleotide sequences to deal with suspected cross-contamination and a sequencing artifact. For each public chain, a later analysis derived a clonal expansion index from normalized ranks of inferred template counts within each repertoire. A later analysis computed generation probabilities with a VDJ recombination model fitted to out-of-frame rearrangements, and checked the results against IGoR. In a later analysis, hypergeometric tests were used to score TCR-TCR, TCR-HLA and TCR-CMV co-occurrence, with a repertoire-size bias correction applied to TCR pairs. False discovery rates were estimated in a later analysis by permuting HLA or CMV assignments 20 times. In a later analysis, co-occurring TCRs were grouped using DBSCAN, and TCRdist sequence similarity was added for clustering within HLA-allele-positive subsets. Repertoires with fewer than 30,000 or more than 120,000 public chains were left out of co-occurrence clustering, as were a handful of repertoires with anomalous nucleotide sharing. TCRdb carries this immuneACCESS record with in-frame sequences only. Its versions omit some clonotypes, under half of them owing to an unresolved V gene in the studies checked, with the rest unexplained. V and J calls plus clone size are reproduced from that table; the DNA served to infer D and trimming. The sample profile shows around 54,000 clones; under 90% of them were found once. Around 3.3% of the sample comes from the top ten.

The TCR comes from a woman younger than 30 in good health and CMV-seronegative. Recombination joined TRBV5-1 with TRBJ2-5, with 14 junctional bases fitting TRBD2. The sample consisted of PBMCs. The CDR3 reads as follows: CASSKGLAGVETQYF. In nucleotide form, the sequence is TGCGCCAGCAGCAAGGGACTAGCGGGAGTGGAGACCCAGTACTTC. The full variable domain, with segments outside the CDR3 supplied by the reference TRBV5-1 and TRBJ2-5 proteins, appears as KAGVTQTPRYLIKTRGQQVTLSCSPISGHRSVSWYQQTPGQGLQFLFEYFSETQRNKGNFPGRFSGRQFSNSRSEMNVSTLELGDSALYLCASSKGLAGVETQYFGPGTRLLVL.